This TCR beta chain was sequenced during a study of blood T cell repertoires in COVID-19. Whole-study context: Spain, Italy and the United States supplied samples that represented acute and convalescent COVID-19. The cDNA or gDNA used as material had been derived from T cells, B-cell-depleted T cells, or PBMCs.

In the authors' workflow: It was from reference gene primer amplification that nucleated cell counts were estimated. Sequencing was performed with immunoSEQ multiplex PCR; in TCRdb, only in-frame clones are kept and a portion is missing. V, J and clone size are those of that table, while D and trimming were read from the DNA. The sample records tens of thousands of clones, 78% being singletons. The trim removed 3 bases at V and 1 base at J, leaving 5 bases unmatched. This CDR3 spans 16 amino acids. CDR1 SGHTA and CDR2 FQGNSA come from the germline V gene. This chain connects TRBV7-2 to TRBJ2-3; TRBD2 aligns across 9 bases. This TCR was recovered from a human donor in a cohort sampled during active COVID-19. The sample was peripheral blood. DNA of the CDR3: TGTGCCAGCAGCTTCTACATAGCGGGGGGCACAGATACGCAGTATTTT. It specifies CASSFYIAGGTDTQYF.